The 3 T cell receptor beta chains below come from one sample, sequenced in a study of molecular identifiers for immune sequencing clone quantification. Each CDR3 protein gets one entry after TCRdb re-called the PCR reads with MiXCR. This table has approximately 500,000 distinct CDR3 sequences, roughly 25% appearing once. Source material: naive CD8+ T cells from blood, with Jurkat cell RNA spiked in. Documented subset: FACS-sorted CD8+CD4-CCR7+CD45RA+ naive T cells. These receptors originate from a human donor in good health. Some libraries in this study had Jurkat cell RNA spiked in.

The rearrangement links TRBV27 to TRBJ2-5, with 7 bases matching TRBD1. CDR3 length equals 14 residues. The J segment lost 1 base and the V segment lost 5 bases, leaving 4 bases of the junction unmatched. Germline lookup yields CDR1 MNHEY and CDR2 SMNVEV (reference sequence). This CDR3 reads CASSIQGLQETQYF. Written as DNA, the CDR3 is TGTGCCAGCAGTATACAGGGGCTCCAAGAGACCCAGTACTTC.

The chain is built from TRBV3-1 and TRBJ2-5; D is possibly TRBD2 (6 bases). Germline-derived CDR1 and CDR2 are LGHDT and YNNKEL (reference sequence). The V and J ends lost 3 bases and 5 bases respectively, with 10 bases between them. The CDR3 contains 13 residues. The CDR3 DNA sequence: TGTGCCAGCAGCCAGGGACTTATTGAGACCCAGTACTTC. Translating it yields CASSQGLIETQYF.

This clonotype appeared a few times. The chain's CDR3 is CASSEWGQGAWETQYF. For the CDR3, the DNA is TGTGCCAGCAGTGAATGGGGACAGGGGGCCTGGGAGACCCAGTACTTC. This rearrangement joins TRBV2 to TRBJ2-5, with 12 bases identical to TRBD1. Germline V gene sequence: CDR1 SNHLY, CDR2 FYNNEI. The CDR3 has 16 residues. The V gene end was trimmed by 2 bases and the J gene end by 5 bases; junction bases not matched to a gene: 6. The full variable domain, with the rest looked up from reference TRBV2 and TRBJ2-5, is EPEVTQTPSHQVTQMGQEVILRCVPISNHLYFYWYRQILGQKVEFLVSFYNNEISEKSEIFDDQFSVERPDGSNFTLKIRSTKLEDSAMYFCASSEWGQGAWETQYFGPGTRLLVL.